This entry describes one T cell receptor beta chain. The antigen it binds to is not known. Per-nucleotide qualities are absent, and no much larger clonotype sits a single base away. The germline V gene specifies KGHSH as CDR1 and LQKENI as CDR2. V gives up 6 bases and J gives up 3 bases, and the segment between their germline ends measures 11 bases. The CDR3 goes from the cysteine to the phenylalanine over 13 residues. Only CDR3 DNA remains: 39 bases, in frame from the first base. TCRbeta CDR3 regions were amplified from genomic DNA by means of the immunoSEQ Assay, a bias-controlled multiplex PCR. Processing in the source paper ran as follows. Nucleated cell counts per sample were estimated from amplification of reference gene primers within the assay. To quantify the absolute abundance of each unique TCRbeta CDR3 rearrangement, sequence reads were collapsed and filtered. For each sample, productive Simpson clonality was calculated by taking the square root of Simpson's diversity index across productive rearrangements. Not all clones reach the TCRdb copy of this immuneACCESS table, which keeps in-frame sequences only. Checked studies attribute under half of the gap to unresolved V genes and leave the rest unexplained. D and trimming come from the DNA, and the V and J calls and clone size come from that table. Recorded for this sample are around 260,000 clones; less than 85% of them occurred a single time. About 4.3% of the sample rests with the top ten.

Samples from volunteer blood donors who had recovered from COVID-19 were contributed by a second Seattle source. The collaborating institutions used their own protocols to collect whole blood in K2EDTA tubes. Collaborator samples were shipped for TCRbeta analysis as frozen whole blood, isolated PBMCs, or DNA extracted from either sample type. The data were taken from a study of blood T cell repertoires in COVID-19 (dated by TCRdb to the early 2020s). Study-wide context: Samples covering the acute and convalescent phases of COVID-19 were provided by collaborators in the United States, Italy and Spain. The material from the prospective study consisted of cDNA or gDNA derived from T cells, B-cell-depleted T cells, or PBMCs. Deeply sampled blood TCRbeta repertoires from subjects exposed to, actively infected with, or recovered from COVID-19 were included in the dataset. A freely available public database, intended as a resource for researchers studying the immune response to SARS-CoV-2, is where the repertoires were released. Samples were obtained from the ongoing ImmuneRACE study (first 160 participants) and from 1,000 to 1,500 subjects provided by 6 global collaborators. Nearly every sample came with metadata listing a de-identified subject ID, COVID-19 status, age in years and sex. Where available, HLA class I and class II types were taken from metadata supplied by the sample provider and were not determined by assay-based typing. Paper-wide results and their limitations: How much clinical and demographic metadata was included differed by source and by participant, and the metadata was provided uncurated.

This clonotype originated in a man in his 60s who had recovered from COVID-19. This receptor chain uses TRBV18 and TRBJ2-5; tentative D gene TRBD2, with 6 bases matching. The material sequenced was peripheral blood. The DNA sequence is TGTGCCAGCTCGGACGGGGGTAAAGAGACCCAGTACTTC. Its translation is CASSDGGKETQYF.